This entry lists 16 T cell receptor beta chains sequenced from one sample in a study of blood T cells in healthy people across ages. The second PCR ran roughly 7 to 12 cycles with a sample-barcoded 5' primer and J-beta primers. TCRdb fed the 5' RACE reads into MiXCR, producing one record per CDR3 protein. The data show under 2 million distinct CDR3 sequences, roughly 32% seen once. The sample comprised blood. All receptors derive from a woman in her twenties or thirties in good health.

J is TRBJ1-1 and V is TRBV29-1; a possible D gene is TRBD1 (6 bases). The ends were cut back, 7 bases at V and 8 bases at J, with 20 bases in the middle. CDR3 size: 13 residues. Germline CDR1 is SQVTM and CDR2 is ANQGSEA. CDR3 sequence: CSAQGFPCVEAFF. DNA of the CDR3: TGCAGCGCACAGGGTTTTCCATGTGTAGAAGCTTTCTTT. Using reference TRBV29-1 and TRBJ1-1 for the parts outside the CDR3, the full variable domain is SAVISQKPSRDICQRGTSLTIQCQVDSQVTMMFWYRQQPGQSLTLIATANQGSEATYESGFVIDKFPISRPNLTFSTLTVSNMSPEDSSIYLCSAQGFPCVEAFFGQGTRLTVV.

The chain combines TRBV5-1 with TRBJ2-4, with 9 bases fitting TRBD1. The V and J ends lost 7 bases and 13 bases, in that order; junction bases with no gene match: 15. Looked up from germline, CDR1 is SGHRS and CDR2 is YFSETQ. The CDR3 spans 14 residues. The CDR3 spells CASAAGQGRREQYF. DNA of the CDR3: TGCGCCAGCGCCGCGGGACAGGGTAGGAGGGAGCAGTACTTC.

The rearrangement joins TRBV9 to TRBJ2-7; D uncertain. The germline CDR1 and CDR2 sequences are SGDLS and YYNGEE. The ends were cut back, 0 bases at V and 3 bases at J, with 13 bases in the middle. This CDR3 is 15 amino acids long. CDR3 bases: TGTGCCAGCAGCGTAGGGTCATCGCAGAGCTACGAGCAGTACTTC. Protein product: CASSVGSSQSYEQYF.

This rearrangement joins TRBV7-2 to TRBJ1-6; D gene ambiguous. This CDR3 has 12 residues. Per the germline V gene, CDR1 is SGHTA and CDR2 is FQGNSA. Trimming took 5 bases from V and 7 from J, leaving 6 bases between them. The CDR3 DNA is TGTGCCAGCAGCCGCACCAATTCACCCCTCCACTTT. Its protein product is CASSRTNSPLHF.

This clonotype was counted only a few times. This chain uses TRBV11-2 with TRBJ2-5; no firm D call. The CDR3 has 15 residues. CDR1 and CDR2 from the germline V gene are SGHAT and FQNNGV. V gave up 0 bases and J gave up 1 base, with 9 bases separating them. CDR3 protein: CASSLDLSPQETQYF. CDR3 bases: TGTGCCAGCAGCTTAGATCTTAGCCCCCAAGAGACCCAGTACTTC.

This clonotype occurred a few times. The rearrangement uses TRBV7-9 and TRBJ2-7, with D possibly TRBD1 on 9 matching bases. The CDR3 covers 18 residues. With 3 bases removed from V and 0 bases from J, the gap between germline ends came to 21 bases. CDR1 and CDR2 (germline): SEHNR, FQNEAQ (reference sequence). CDR3: CASSFRISGTGSSYEQYF. As DNA, the CDR3 is TGTGCCAGCAGCTTTAGGATTAGCGGGACAGGGTCCTCCTACGAGCAGTACTTC.

The rearrangement links TRBV6-2 or TRBV6-3 to TRBJ1-5; D unresolved. V was cut by 2 bases and J by 6 bases, with 8 bases left in between. Germline V lookup: CDR1 MNHEY, CDR2 SVGEGT. CDR3 length: 13 residues. CDR3 residues: CASSYGRGQPQHF. In DNA form, the CDR3 reads TGTGCCAGCAGTTACGGGCGGGGTCAGCCCCAGCATTTT.

The chain links TRBV10-1 to TRBJ2-1, with D perhaps TRBD1 or TRBD2 (5 bases each). Germline lookup yields CDR1 WNHNN and CDR2 SYGVQD (reference sequence). V gave up 3 bases and J gave up 15 bases, with 24 bases separating them. The CDR3 covers 15 residues. The chain's CDR3 is CASSDPGTPTLGRFF. For the CDR3, the DNA is TGCGCCAGCAGTGACCCTGGGACCCCAACGTTGGGGCGGTTCTTC.

This sequence joins TRBV13 and TRBJ2-3, with D maybe TRBD1 (6 bases). CDR3 size: 18 residues. Between the trimmed V and J ends, which lost 4 bases and 2 bases, there was a span of 22 bases. Germline V gene data show CDR1 as PRHDT and CDR2 as FYEKMQ (reference sequence). CDR3 sequence (DNA): TGTGCCAGCAGCTCCCGTGGGGCCCGCCGGGACATCACAGATACGCAGTATTTT. This sequence encodes CASSSRGARRDITDTQYF.

A few counts support this clonotype. The CDR3 DNA reads as TGTGCCAGCAGACTACAGGCGAAGGGGTGGGAGACCCAGTACTTC. Its translation: CASRLQAKGWETQYF. This chain connects TRBV7-9 to TRBJ2-5; possibly TRBD1 for D (5 bases). The CDR3 is 15 amino acids. CDR1 is SEHNR and CDR2 is FQNEAQ in the germline V gene (reference sequence). V was clipped by 6 bases and J by 5 bases, with 19 bases between them.

This clonotype occurred a few times. This chain links TRBV28 with TRBJ1-4; D ambiguous. CDR3 size: 13 residues. Trimming took 7 bases from V and 4 from J, leaving 10 bases between them. In germline, CDR1 is MDHEN, CDR2 SYDVKM. Here the CDR3 DNA reads TGTGCCAGCAACCCGGGAGATAATGAAAAACTGTTTTTT. Its protein is CASNPGDNEKLFF.

There are a few counts of this clonotype. The chain has TRBV10-3 and TRBJ2-2; TRBD1 agrees at 9 bases. Germline assignment: CDR1 ENHRY and CDR2 SYGVKD. The CDR3 runs to 16 residues. The V gene end was trimmed by 6 bases and the J gene end by 1 base; junction bases not matched to a gene: 6. The CDR3 coding sequence is TGTGCCATCAGGAAGGGACAGGGAATGAACACCGGGGAGCTGTTTTTT. It codes for CAIRKGQGMNTGELFF.

This clonotype was picked up many times. The V and J genes are TRBV6-2 or TRBV6-3 and TRBJ1-2; D might be TRBD1 (5 bases). The CDR3 loop spans 15 amino acids. The V and J ends lost 0 bases and 3 bases respectively, with 11 bases between them. Germline V CDR1 and CDR2: MNHEY, SVGEGT. The CDR3 DNA sequence: TGTGCCAGCAGTTACTCGTTAAGGGACCACTATGGCTACACCTTC. This sequence encodes CASSYSLRDHYGYTF.

The sample holds a few counts of this clonotype. J is TRBJ2-7 and V is TRBV4-2; D may correspond to TRBD1 or TRBD2 (6 bases each). This CDR3 is built from 16 residues. Germline-derived CDR1 and CDR2 are LGHNA and YNFKEQ. Trimming took off 0 bases at V and 2 bases at J, with 14 bases between the two ends. DNA for the CDR3: TGTGCCAGCAGCCAAGATGAGGGGGGCGCTCCCTACGAGCAGTACTTC. It encodes CASSQDEGGAPYEQYF.

The J gene is TRBJ2-7, the V gene TRBV25-1; a weak D match, TRBD1 (5 bases). V dropped 0 bases and J dropped 6 bases, with 18 bases sitting between them. Per germline, CDR1 MGHDK and CDR2 SYGVNS. This CDR3 is 16 amino acids long. DNA of the CDR3: TGTGCCAGCAGTGAATATAAGACAGTCCGCCGTGGCGAGCAGTACTTC. Translating it yields CASSEYKTVRRGEQYF.

This clonotype was observed once. The chain uses TRBV6-1 and TRBJ2-5, with D possibly matching TRBD1 (6 bases). The J call is doubtful: the DNA matches TRBJ2-7 better. CDR1 is MNHNS, CDR2 SASEGT, per germline. This CDR3 has 13 amino acids. The CDR3 region has the DNA TGTGCCAGCAGCGTACCGACAGGCTACGAGCAGTACTTC. This codes for CASSVPTGYEQYF.